This T cell receptor (beta chain) was recorded in a study of cytotoxic CD8 clonotypes in ibrutinib-treated CLL (dated by TCRdb to the early 2020s). A note on the overall study: The cohort was composed of around twelve relapsed/refractory and about 15 treatment-naive patients; IGHV unmutated status was identified in roughly 18 patients. Responses were partial in 24 patients and complete in 2; after median approximately 69 months follow-up, some 14 stayed in remission and around 12 progressed. Samples at response were collected after a median of about 13 months of treatment, with a range of about 6 to 40 months. Samples averaged approximately 260,000 productive templates and some 96,000 productive rearrangements. Longitudinal samples were obtainable from about 30% of the roughly 90 participants in the trial. Cryopreserved peripheral blood mononuclear cells were collected at three points: before therapy, at response, and at either sustained remission or disease progression. Patients were still on ibrutinib when every remission and progressive disease sample was collected. Summary of the overall study and its limitations: Lymph node repertoires were not examined, and the timing of sampling was not matched between patients in sustained remission and those whose disease progressed. Public clonotypes were rare and either contracted or stayed stable during treatment, and the rise in clonality at ibrutinib response reflected the expansion of private clonotypes. Baseline clonality exceeded that of age-matched healthy donors and correlated strongly with circulating CD8+ T-cell counts. Clonality rose at ibrutinib response, remained stable during sustained remission, and dropped back toward baseline at progression.

What the time point label conveys for this sample: progressive disease on ibrutinib. Around 2 micrograms of genomic DNA were extracted from cryopreserved PBMCs for TCR beta library preparation. High-throughput TCR beta sequencing was performed on longitudinal blood samples from CLL patients receiving ibrutinib monotherapy. The patients took part in an open-label, single-center phase 2 trial of ibrutinib monotherapy. In its sample, this clone was seen once. Its recognized antigen is unknown. The input lacks base qualities; no much larger clone sits a single base away. Each clonotype received, on average, about 10x coverage in deep resolution sequencing performed on a MiSeq, where the target depth lay between 1 in 1 million and 1 in 200,000 T cells. TCR beta libraries were generated with the immunoSEQ hsTCRB Kit. The original methods were these. ImmunoSEQ Data Assistant and ImmunoSEQ Analyzer were used for data analysis, and V, D and J genes were assigned according to IMGT definitions. Clonality, with values ranging from 0 to 1, was calculated as one minus the normalized Shannon entropy of productive rearrangement frequencies. Public clonotype analysis was restricted to overrepresented clonotypes comprising at least 0.05% of each patient's repertoire. Some 13 age-matched healthy donor repertoires from immuneACCESS were used as controls for clonality. TCRdb provides this immuneACCESS table in a form limited to in-frame rearrangements. Some clones are lacking; in checked studies, under half of them reflect an unresolved V gene, and why the rest are absent is not known. V and J calls and clone size are as listed in that table; D and trimming were resolved from the DNA. This sample comprises 250,000 to 350,000 clones, more than 70% of them detected only once. Approximately 5.6% of the sample comes from the top ten.

Ends trimmed: V by 0 bases, J by 5 bases; bases unmatched to a gene: 6. CDR1 and CDR2 are drawn from the germline V gene (reference sequence): LNHNV, YYDKDF. Counted from cysteine to phenylalanine, this CDR3 has 16 amino acids. Kept here is only the CDR3 DNA, which spans 48 bases and is read in frame from base 1. This specimen consisted of PBMCs, obtained at disease progression, from a patient treated with ibrutinib. The chain is assembled from TRBV15 and TRBJ2-3; the junction holds 9 bases that match TRBD2. This receptor was taken from a human donor with chronic lymphocytic leukemia. The nucleotide sequence reads as follows: TGTGCCACCAGCAGAGATCTTTTAGCGGGGGAAGATACGCAGTATTTT. It specifies CATSRDLLAGEDTQYF.